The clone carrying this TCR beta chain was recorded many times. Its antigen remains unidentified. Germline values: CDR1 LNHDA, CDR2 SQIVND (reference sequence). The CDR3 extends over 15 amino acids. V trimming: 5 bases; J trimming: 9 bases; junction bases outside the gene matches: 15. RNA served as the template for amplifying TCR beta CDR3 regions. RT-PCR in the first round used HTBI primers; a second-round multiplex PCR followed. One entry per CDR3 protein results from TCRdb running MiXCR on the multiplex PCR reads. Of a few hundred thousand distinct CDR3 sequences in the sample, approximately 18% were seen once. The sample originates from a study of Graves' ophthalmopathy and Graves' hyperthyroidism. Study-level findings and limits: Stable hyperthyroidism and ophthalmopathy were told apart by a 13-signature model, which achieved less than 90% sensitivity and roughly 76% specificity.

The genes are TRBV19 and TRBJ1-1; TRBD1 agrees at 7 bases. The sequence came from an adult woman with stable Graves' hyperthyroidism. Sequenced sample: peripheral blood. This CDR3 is CASSSSGTADPQAFF. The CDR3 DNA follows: TGTGCCAGTAGTTCCTCCGGGACAGCCGATCCTCAAGCTTTCTTT.